The 28 T cell receptor beta chains in this list originate from one sample, sequenced in a study of blood T cells in healthy people across ages. Together with a sample-barcoded 5' primer, a J-beta primer mix was included in a second PCR lasting about 7 to 12 cycles. TCRdb used MiXCR to reprocess the 5' RACE reads, holding one entry per CDR3 protein. The sample records roughly 680,000 distinct CDR3 sequences, about 50% being singletons. The sequenced material came from blood. The receptors were gathered from a woman of 80 years or more in good health.

The chain uses TRBV28 and TRBJ2-7; TRBD2 agrees at 9 bases. In germline, CDR1 is MDHEN, CDR2 SYDVKM. Trimming removed 3 bases from V and 6 bases from J; junction bases left unmatched: 6. The CDR3 is 14 amino acids. CDR3 protein: CASSLWTSESEQYF. In DNA, the CDR3 is TGTGCCAGCAGTTTGTGGACTAGCGAGAGCGAGCAGTACTTC.

This clonotype was counted at least ten times. The chain uses TRBV5-1 and TRBJ2-3, with D unresolved. The CDR3 totals 13 residues. CDR1 is SGHRS and CDR2 is YFSETQ in the germline V gene. Deletions cut 0 bases from V and 8 bases from J, with 10 bases between. For the CDR3, the DNA is TGCGCCAGCAGCTTGGACCCCTCGGGTACGCAGTATTTT. Residues: CASSLDPSGTQYF. The variable domain in full, completed from reference TRBV5-1 and TRBJ2-3, reads KAGVTQTPRYLIKTRGQQVTLSCSPISGHRSVSWYQQTPGQGLQFLFEYFSETQRNKGNFPGRFSGRQFSNSRSEMNVSTLELGDSALYLCASSLDPSGTQYFGPGTRLTVL.

The chain has TRBV6-6 and TRBJ1-1; TRBD1 is a possible D gene (5 bases). Per germline, CDR1 MNHNY and CDR2 SVGAGI (reference sequence). V was cut by 6 bases and J by 0 bases, with 11 bases left in between. The CDR3 is 14 residues long. This chain's CDR3 is CASRGGNMNTEAFF. CDR3 coding DNA: TGTGCCAGCAGGGGGGGAAACATGAACACTGAAGCTTTCTTT.

This clonotype came up a few times. The chain links TRBV7-9 to TRBJ2-2, with 7 positions matching TRBD2. With V trimmed by 2 bases and J by 4 bases, 7 bases remained unmatched. The CDR3 is 16 residues long. Germline lookup yields CDR1 SEHNR and CDR2 FQNEAQ (reference sequence). The CDR3 is CASSLLASGITGELFF. The CDR3 coding sequence is TGTGCCAGCAGCTTATTGGCCAGCGGGATCACCGGGGAGCTGTTTTTT.

This clonotype was seen more than once but under ten times. The CDR3 DNA sequence: TGTGCCAGCTCACCGAGCCTGACGAACACTGAAGCTTTCTTT. Translating it yields CASSPSLTNTEAFF. The chain uses TRBV18 and TRBJ1-1; D is unclear. The CDR3 totals 14 residues. V was clipped by 3 bases and J by 1 base, with 9 bases between them. Germline V lookup: CDR1 KGHSH, CDR2 LQKENI.

The chain combines TRBV29-1 with TRBJ1-2; 7 bases line up with TRBD1. The length of the CDR3 is 12 residues. In germline, CDR1 is SQVTM, CDR2 ANQGSEA. The V and J ends lost 0 bases and 5 bases, in that order; junction bases with no gene match: 0. The CDR3 region is CSVEDRGYGYTF. The CDR3 region has the DNA TGCAGCGTTGAAGACAGGGGGTATGGCTACACCTTC.

This clonotype was counted a few times. The chain employs TRBV7-2 and TRBJ2-7, with TRBD2 identical over 10 bases. Germline V gives CDR1 SGHTA, CDR2 FQGNSA. The V segment lost 4 bases and the J segment 6 bases; nucleotides outside the gene matches: 9. This CDR3 comprises 15 residues. Here the CDR3 DNA reads TGTGCCAGCAGCTCTGATCGAGCGGGAGGGGGCGAGCAGTACTTC. Translated: CASSSDRAGGGEQYF. The full variable domain, in which reference TRBV7-2 and TRBJ2-7 provide the parts outside the CDR3, is GAGVSQSPSNKVTEKGKDVELRCDPISGHTALYWYRQSLGQGLEFLIYFQGNSAPDKSGLPSDRFSAERTGGSVSTLTIQRTQQEDSAVYLCASSSDRAGGGEQYFGPGTRLTVT.

A few counts support this clonotype. Its ends do not fully match the called genes, so a read error is possible. The rearrangement links TRBV20-1 to TRBJ1-6; D may be TRBD1 (5 bases). This CDR3 is 17 amino acids long. Germline V gene lookup returns CDR1 DFQATT and CDR2 SNEGSKA (reference sequence). The CDR3 nucleotides are TGCAGTGCTAGAGATATGGGGACCAGCTCCTATAATGCACCCCTCCACTTT. The encoded protein is CSARDMGTSSYNAPLHF.

This clonotype was detected once. Being one base from a much bigger clone, this may be a read error. V is TRBV9 and J is TRBJ2-3; 7 bases agree with TRBD2. The CDR3 is 16 amino acids. Germline CDR1 and CDR2: SGDLS and YYNGEE. V gave up 0 bases and J gave up 6 bases; unmatched junction bases: 10. The CDR3 spells CASSVGKSGVADTQYF. The CDR3, as DNA: TGTGCCAGCAGCGTAGGGAAAAGCGGGGTGGCGGATACGCAGTATTTT.

A single count supports this clonotype. The CDR3: CASSGRANNSPLHF. CDR3 coding DNA: TGTGCCAGCAGCGGACGGGCAAATAATTCACCCCTCCACTTT. The genes are TRBV2 and TRBJ1-6; the D is unclear. Germline CDR1 SNHLY, CDR2 FYNNEI. The germline V and J ends were trimmed by 6 bases and 5 bases, with 11 bases remaining between them. The CDR3 loop spans 14 amino acids.

About this clonotype itself: A much larger clonotype is one base distant, so this may be a read error. The rearrangement uses TRBV4-1 and TRBJ2-1, with D unclear. Germline CDR1 and CDR2: MGHRA and YSYEKL. V gave up 7 bases and J gave up 12 bases, with 22 bases separating them. The CDR3 spans 14 residues. The CDR3 region is CASNHEKLRNRQFF. In DNA, the CDR3 is TGCGCCAGCAACCATGAAAAGCTCCGAAACAGGCAGTTCTTC.

The chain uses TRBV2 and TRBJ1-1; a possible D gene is TRBD1 (5 bases). This CDR3 region has 13 residues. Per the germline V gene, CDR1 is SNHLY and CDR2 is FYNNEI. The V end lost 5 bases, the J end lost 5 bases, and 12 bases lay between the germline ends. CDR3 in DNA: TGTGCCAGCAGTTCGGAGGGGAGAACTGAAGCTTTCTTT. Amino acids: CASSSEGRTEAFF.

Many counts were recorded for this clonotype. The V call is TRBV11-2, the J call TRBJ2-3; D uncertain. CDR1 is SGHAT and CDR2 is FQNNGV in the germline V gene. With 1 base removed from V and 4 bases from J, the gap between germline ends came to 6 bases. CDR3 length: 13 residues. The CDR3 region is CASSLGFPDTQYF. The CDR3 DNA follows: TGTGCCAGCAGCTTAGGTTTCCCAGATACGCAGTATTTT.

Ten or more counts support this clonotype. The genes are TRBV27 and TRBJ1-2, with TRBD1 identical over 7 bases. CDR3 size: 14 residues. With V trimmed by 5 bases and J by 13 bases, 16 bases remained unmatched. CDR1 and CDR2 from the germline V gene are MNHEY and SMNVEV (reference sequence). The CDR3 spells CASSRTRGPYTATF. CDR3 DNA: TGTGCCAGCAGTAGGACAAGGGGGCCTTACACGGCCACCTTC.

The chain links TRBV28 to TRBJ1-1, with TRBD1 as a possible D gene (5 bases). The CDR3 runs 16 residues. The V gene's germline CDR1 is MDHEN and CDR2 SYDVKM. Trimming removed 6 bases from V and 8 bases from J, with 25 bases in between. The CDR3 coding sequence is TGTGCCAGCAGCAAATTAGTCGGGGCTTTCAGGGCAGAAGCTTTCTTT. It specifies CASSKLVGAFRAEAFF.

About this clonotype itself: One base away lies a much larger clone, so this may be a sequencing read error. The V and J genes are TRBV6-5 and TRBJ2-1, with TRBD1 matching over 10 bases. The CDR3 spans 14 residues. Germline loops: CDR1 MNHEY, CDR2 SVGAGI. The CDR3 bases are TGTGCCGGCAGCCTCGGGACAGGGGTCAATGAGCAGTTCTTC. Translated, it gives CAGSLGTGVNEQFF.

J is TRBJ2-3 and V is TRBV30, with D possibly being TRBD1 (6 bases). Per germline, CDR1 GTSNPN and CDR2 SVGIG (reference sequence). V dropped 1 base and J dropped 6 bases, with 11 bases sitting between them. The CDR3 has 13 amino acids. For the CDR3, the DNA is TGTGCCTGGAGTGAGGGGGTGGGGGATACGCAGTATTTT. This translates into CAWSEGVGDTQYF.

This chain connects TRBV3-1 to TRBJ1-1, with D possibly matching TRBD1 (6 bases). V lost 3 bases, J lost 1 base, and 9 bases lay in between. CDR1 is LGHDT, CDR2 YNNKEL, per germline (reference sequence). The CDR3 runs 14 residues. In nucleotides, the CDR3 is TGTGCCAGCAGCCAGGGGGGGGCGAACACTGAAGCTTTCTTT. Translating gives CASSQGGANTEAFF.

This clonotype showed up just a few times. The chain joins TRBV6-5 to TRBJ1-1, with D perhaps TRBD1 (6 bases). This CDR3 is built from 14 residues. Germline-derived CDR1 and CDR2 are MNHEY and SVGAGI. The V gene lost 5 bases and the J gene lost 5 bases, with 15 bases spanning the gap. The CDR3 DNA reads TGTGCCAGCAGTGACGGGGGGCTAGTTACTGAAGCTTTCTTT. This codes for CASSDGGLVTEAFF.

This sequence joins TRBV4-1 and TRBJ2-2; no firm D call. Deletions cut 2 bases from V and 7 bases from J, with 5 bases between. CDR3 length: 12 amino acids. Germline CDR1 is MGHRA and CDR2 is YSYEKL. CDR3 region: CASSQSDGELFF. The CDR3 nucleotides are TGCGCCAGCAGCCAATCCGACGGGGAGCTGTTTTTT.

The CDR3 DNA follows: TGTGCCAGCAGTGAGGGGACAGAGGGCTACACCTTC. Its translation: CASSEGTEGYTF. The V and J genes are TRBV6-1 and TRBJ1-2; 7 bases are a match to TRBD1. This CDR3 is 12 amino acids long. CDR1 is MNHNS and CDR2 is SASEGT in the germline V gene. V gave up 3 bases and J gave up 8 bases; unmatched junction bases: 3.

This clonotype was seen at least ten times. CDR3 region: CASRDGVVDTQYF. The CDR3 nucleotides are TGCGCCAGCCGGGACGGGGTCGTGGATACGCAGTATTTT. The chain recombines TRBV5-1 with TRBJ2-3; D is perhaps TRBD1 or TRBD2 (5 bases each). From germline, CDR1 is SGHRS and CDR2 YFSETQ. The CDR3 runs 13 residues. Trimming took off 7 bases at V and 6 bases at J, with 15 bases between the two ends.

As concerns this clonotype: Given a much more abundant clone one base away, this may be a read error. The chain is built from TRBV7-9 and TRBJ2-7, with unresolved D. Germline V gives CDR1 SEHNR, CDR2 FQNEAQ (reference sequence). V was clipped by 0 bases and J by 3 bases, with 9 bases between them. This CDR3 comprises 14 residues. The CDR3 DNA sequence: TGTGCCAGCAGCTTAGCGGTAGGGCACTACGAGCAGTACTTC. It yields the protein CASSLAVGHYEQYF.

The chain uses TRBV5-1 and TRBJ2-3; weak D call: TRBD2 (6 bases). This CDR3 contains 15 residues. Germline loops: CDR1 SGHRS, CDR2 YFSETQ. V lost 6 bases, J lost 2 bases, and 16 bases lay in between. The CDR3 reads CASNPRRGITDTQYF. Here the CDR3 DNA reads TGCGCCAGCAACCCGAGGAGGGGAATCACAGATACGCAGTATTTT.

The chain links TRBV11-1 to TRBJ2-1; 9 nucleotides match TRBD1. CDR3 length equals 16 residues. Germline V gene sequence: CDR1 SGHAT, CDR2 FQDESV (reference sequence). Germline trimming cut 3 bases from V and 4 bases from J; bases unmatched to any gene: 7. The CDR3 region is CASSFLRDRAYNEQFF. The DNA of the CDR3 is TGTGCCAGCAGCTTTCTCCGGGACAGGGCATACAATGAGCAGTTCTTC.

Notes on this clonotype: This may stem from a read error, because a much larger clone lies one nucleotide away. The CDR3 sequence is CASGRAMRSHEQYF. CDR3 DNA sequence: TGTGCCAGCGGTAGGGCTATGCGGTCTCACGAGCAGTACTTC. The rearrangement joins TRBV28 to TRBJ2-4; D remains ambiguous. The DNA end is more similar to TRBJ2-7, so the J call may be wrong. CDR3 length: 14 amino acids. CDR1 MDHEN and CDR2 SYDVKM come from the germline V gene.

The chain has TRBV20-1 and TRBJ1-2; 7 bases are a match to TRBD1. The CDR3 consists of 12 residues. From germline, CDR1 is DFQATT and CDR2 SNEGSKA (reference sequence). With V trimmed by 6 bases and J by 6 bases, 7 bases remained unmatched. The CDR3 sequence: CSAPDRVNGYTF. CDR3 DNA sequence: TGCAGTGCCCCTGACAGGGTGAATGGCTACACCTTC.

The chain recombines TRBV12-3 or TRBV12-4 with TRBJ2-5, with D possibly being TRBD1 or TRBD2 (5 bases each). Gene TRBJ2-7 matches the end of the DNA better, so the J call may be wrong. The length of the CDR3 is 15 residues. This CDR3 reads CASSPPGPVVSEQYF. The CDR3 nucleotides read TGTGCCAGCAGCCCCCCGGGGCCCGTGGTCAGCGAGCAGTACTTC.